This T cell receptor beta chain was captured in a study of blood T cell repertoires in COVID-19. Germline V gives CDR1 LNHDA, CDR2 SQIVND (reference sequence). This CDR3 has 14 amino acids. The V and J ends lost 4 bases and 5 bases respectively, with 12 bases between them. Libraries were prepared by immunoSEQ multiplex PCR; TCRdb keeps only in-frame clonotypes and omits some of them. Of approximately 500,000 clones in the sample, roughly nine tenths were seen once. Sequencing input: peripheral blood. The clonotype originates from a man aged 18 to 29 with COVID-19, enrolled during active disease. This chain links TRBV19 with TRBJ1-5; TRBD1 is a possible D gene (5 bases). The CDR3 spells CASSRGGEYQPQHF. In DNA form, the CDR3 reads TGTGCCAGTAGTAGGGGGGGGGAATATCAGCCCCAGCATTTT. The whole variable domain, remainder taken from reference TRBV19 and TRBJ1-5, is DGGITQSPKYLFRKEGQNVTLSCEQNLNHDAMYWYRQDPGQGLRLIYYSQIVNDFQKGDIAEGYSVSREKKESFPLTVTSAQKNPTAFYLCASSRGGEYQPQHFGDGTRLSIL.